Each of the 21 T cell receptor beta chains below was sequenced from the same sample in a study of blood T cell repertoires in COVID-19. Sequenced by immunoSEQ multiplex PCR; TCRdb stores in-frame clones only, minus some. The sample holds some 110,000 clones; roughly 82% are singletons and the top ten take 26%. The specimen sequenced was peripheral blood. The receptors were gathered from a man aged 55-75 years with acute or convalescent COVID-19.

This clone was seen a single time. The V gene is TRBV6-5, the J gene TRBJ1-5; 7 nucleotides line up with TRBD1. This CDR3 contains 15 residues. CDR1 and CDR2 (germline): MNHEY, SVGAGI. V lost 0 bases to trimming and J lost 1 base; unmatched junction nucleotides: 0. The CDR3: CASSYSTGSNQPQHF. CDR3 bases: TGTGCCAGCAGTTACTCGACAGGGAGCAATCAGCCCCAGCATTTT.

This chain links TRBV6-5 with TRBJ2-1; 14 bases align to TRBD2. CDR3 length equals 14 residues. Looked up from germline, CDR1 is MNHEY and CDR2 is SVGAGI. V dropped 7 bases and J dropped 10; count of bases not matched to a gene: 6. CDR3 sequence (DNA): TGTGCCAGCACCGGGGGACTAGCGGGAGACGAGCAGTTCTTC. This codes for CASTGGLAGDEQFF.

The chain carries TRBV24-1 and TRBJ2-1, with D unresolved. CDR1 and CDR2 (germline): KGHDR, SFDVKD. V lost 1 base, J lost 8 bases, and 11 bases lay in between. The CDR3 contains 14 residues. This CDR3 is CATSDFLSSDEQFF. The CDR3, as DNA: TGTGCCACCAGTGATTTCCTCTCCAGCGATGAGCAGTTCTTC.

The chain carries TRBV6-6 and TRBJ2-7; TRBD2 matches 11 bases. J lost 12 bases, V lost 4 bases, and 8 bases had no gene match. The CDR3 contains 13 residues. Germline V CDR1 and CDR2: MNHNY, SVGAGI (reference sequence). Here the CDR3 reads CASSWIAGGSLYV. Here the CDR3 DNA reads TGTGCCAGCAGTTGGATAGCGGGAGGGAGCCTGTACGTC.

The chain links TRBV7-9 to TRBJ1-2; D call uncertain. V was pared by 5 bases and J by 0 bases, with 10 bases between. The CDR3 covers 14 residues. Germline CDR1 and CDR2: SEHNR and FQNEAQ (reference sequence). The CDR3 nucleotides read TGTGCCAGCAGCCCAACCCCGGCTAACTATGGCTACACCTTC. Amino acid sequence: CASSPTPANYGYTF.

This sequence joins TRBV28 and TRBJ1-3; D might be TRBD1 (5 bases). Per the germline V gene, CDR1 is MDHEN and CDR2 is SYDVKM. V was trimmed by 5 bases and J by 4 bases, leaving 21 bases between them. The CDR3 length is 17 residues. This CDR3 is CASSPRGYRITGNTIYF. The CDR3 DNA is TGTGCCAGCAGTCCCCGCGGTTACAGGATAACCGGAAACACCATATATTTT.

The chain links TRBV5-6 to TRBJ2-7, with 10 bases aligning to TRBD1. Germline CDR1 is SGHDT and CDR2 is YYEEEE. After removal of 4 bases from V and 2 bases from J, the junction contained 3 bases not matched to a gene. The CDR3 totals 14 residues. The DNA for the CDR3 is TGTGCCAGCAGCGGGGGGACAGGGGCCTACGAGCAGTACGTC. Protein: CASSGGTGAYEQYV.

The chain joins TRBV6-6 to TRBJ2-7; 9 nucleotides match TRBD1. CDR1 and CDR2 (germline): MNHNY, SVGAGI (reference sequence). The CDR3 covers 13 residues. V shed 0 bases, J shed 6 bases, and the junction held 0 bases outside the gene matches. This CDR3 reads CASSYSTGGEQYV. The CDR3 DNA reads TGTGCCAGCAGTTACTCGACAGGGGGCGAGCAGTACGTC.

This chain uses TRBV28 with TRBJ1-4; D call uncertain. Between the trimmed V and J ends, which lost 6 bases and 8 bases, there was a span of 10 bases. In germline, CDR1 is MDHEN, CDR2 SYDVKM. The CDR3 extends over 12 amino acids. CDR3 DNA sequence: TGTGCCAGCAGGGCCCCTTCAGAAAAACTGTTTTTT. Encoded protein: CASRAPSEKLFF.

The V gene is TRBV12-5, the J gene TRBJ2-2, with 7 bases identical to TRBD1. V trimming: 1 base; J trimming: 4 bases; junction bases outside the gene matches: 3. The CDR3 runs 15 residues. Germline V CDR1 and CDR2: LGHNT, FRNRAP. The CDR3 DNA follows: TGTGCTAGTGGTTTGGGCGCAGGGGGCACCGGGGAGCTGTTTTTT. This codes for CASGLGAGGTGELFF. The full variable domain, its missing parts supplied by reference TRBV12-5 and TRBJ2-2, is DARVTQTPRHKVTEMGQEVTMRCQPILGHNTVFWYRQTMMQGLELLAYFRNRAPLDDSGMPKDRFSAEMPDATLATLKIQPSEPRDSAVYFCASGLGAGGTGELFFGEGSRLTVL.

This chain links TRBV2 with TRBJ2-7; D possibly corresponds to TRBD1 (6 bases). Trimming cost V 2 bases and J 4 bases, with 9 bases left between them. Germline CDR1 reads SNHLY; CDR2 reads FYNNEI. CDR3 length equals 13 residues. The CDR3 sequence: CASSEQGIYEQYF. Here the CDR3 DNA reads TGTGCCAGCAGTGAACAGGGGATATACGAGCAGTACTTC.

This clone was observed a few times. This chain links TRBV11-3 with TRBJ1-1, with D possibly matching TRBD1 (5 bases). Trimming removed 2 bases from V and 10 bases from J, with 8 bases in between. CDR1 is SGHNT, CDR2 YENEEA, per germline. This CDR3 contains 11 residues. CDR3 in amino acids: CASSLYGGAFF. CDR3 DNA sequence: TGTGCCAGCAGCTTATACGGGGGAGCTTTCTTT.

CDR3 DNA: TGTGCCAGCAGGTCCGGGACTGGAAACACCATATATTTT. Residues: CASRSGTGNTIYF. The chain links TRBV12-3 or TRBV12-4 to TRBJ1-3; D gene unclear. V was clipped by 6 bases and J by 2 bases, with 8 bases between them. This CDR3 is 13 amino acids long.

This clone has a handful of counts. The chain couples TRBV6-2 or TRBV6-3 to TRBJ2-6; D ambiguous. The germline V gene has CDR1 MNHEY and CDR2 SVGEGT. The CDR3 loop spans 15 amino acids. With 2 bases removed from V and 1 base from J, the gap between germline ends came to 6 bases. The CDR3 sequence: CASSYVSSGANVLTF. The CDR3 region has the DNA TGTGCCAGCAGTTACGTGAGTTCTGGGGCCAACGTCCTGACTTTC.

V and J are TRBV19 and TRBJ1-1, with 8 bases fitting TRBD1. The germline gives CDR1 LNHDA, CDR2 SQIVND (reference sequence). This CDR3 region has 15 residues. The ends lost 4 bases at V and 1 base at J; junction bases unmatched: 5. CDR3 amino acids: CASSRPDRGNTEAFF. The CDR3, as DNA: TGTGCCAGTAGTAGACCCGACAGGGGGAACACTGAAGCTTTCTTT.

The V gene is TRBV11-3, the J gene TRBJ2-2, with TRBD2 matching over 7 bases. Germline loops: CDR1 SGHNT, CDR2 YENEEA. CDR3 size: 16 residues. Unmatched junction bases numbered 12, after V lost 6 bases and J lost 5 bases. The CDR3 is CASSPHGGRGTGELFF. The CDR3 region has the DNA TGTGCCAGCAGTCCCCACGGCGGGAGAGGGACCGGGGAGCTGTTTTTT. The full variable domain, with the rest looked up from reference TRBV11-3 and TRBJ2-2, is EAGVVQSPRYKIIEKKQPVAFWCNPISGHNTLYWYLQNLGQGPELLIRYENEEAVDDSQLPKDRFSAERLKGVDSTLKIQPAELGDSAVYLCASSPHGGRGTGELFFGEGSRLTVL.

This clone was seen once. The chain joins TRBV6-4 to TRBJ2-7, with a possible D match to TRBD2 (5 bases). In germline, CDR1 is MRHNA, CDR2 SNTAGT. Trimming removed 9 bases from V and 1 base from J, with 16 bases in between. CDR3 length equals 14 residues. CDR3 protein: CARIRLDWSYEQYV. The CDR3 DNA follows: TGTGCCAGAATCCGGTTGGACTGGTCCTACGAGCAGTACGTC.

The V gene is TRBV7-8, the J gene TRBJ2-5; TRBD2 is a possible D gene (5 bases). The length of the CDR3 is 12 residues. Germline V gives CDR1 SGHVS, CDR2 FQNEAQ. V shed 5 bases and J shed 5 bases, with 9 bases lying between them. In DNA, the CDR3 is TGTGCCAGCAGCCGTGTAGCGGAGACCCAGTACTTC. Its translation is CASSRVAETQYF.

This clone is a singleton in its sample. The chain carries TRBV5-4 and TRBJ2-2; possibly TRBD1 for D (5 bases). The CDR3 loop spans 20 amino acids. The V gene lost 3 bases and the J gene lost 0 bases, with 24 bases spanning the gap. CDR1 is SGHNT, CDR2 YYREEE, per germline (reference sequence). In nucleotides, the CDR3 is TGTGCCAGCAGCTCCGTAAGGGGCCCAGGCGGATTAACGAACACCGGGGAGCTGTTTTTT. Translating it yields CASSSVRGPGGLTNTGELFF.

This chain connects TRBV4-2 to TRBJ2-3, with D possibly matching TRBD2 (5 bases). The CDR3 covers 19 residues. CDR1 is LGHNA and CDR2 is YNFKEQ in the germline V gene. Trimming took 0 bases from V and 3 from J, leaving 22 bases between them. CDR3 in amino acids: CASSQEEAETLQGTDTQYF. CDR3 sequence (DNA): TGTGCCAGCAGCCAAGAGGAGGCAGAGACCCTGCAAGGAACAGATACGCAGTATTTT.

V gene TRBV5-6 combines with J gene TRBJ2-7; D perhaps matches TRBD2 (6 bases). V dropped 4 bases and J dropped 6 bases, with 14 bases sitting between them. The length of the CDR3 is 13 residues. Germline CDR1 reads SGHDT; CDR2 reads YYEEEE. The CDR3 DNA follows: TGTGCCAGCAGCCAAATAGCTAGCGCCGAGCAGTACGTC. This gives the protein CASSQIASAEQYV.